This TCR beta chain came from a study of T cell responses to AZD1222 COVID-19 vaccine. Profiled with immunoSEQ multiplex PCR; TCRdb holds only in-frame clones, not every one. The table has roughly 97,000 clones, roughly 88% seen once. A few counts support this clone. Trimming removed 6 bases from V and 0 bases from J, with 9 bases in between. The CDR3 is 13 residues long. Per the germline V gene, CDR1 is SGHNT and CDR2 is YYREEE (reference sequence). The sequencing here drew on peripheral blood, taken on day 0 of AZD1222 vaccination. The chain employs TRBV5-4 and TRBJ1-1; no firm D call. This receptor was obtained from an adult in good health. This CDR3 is CASTKTLNTEAFF. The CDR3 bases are TGTGCCAGCACAAAAACCCTGAACACTGAAGCTTTCTTT.